The rows below give T cell receptor beta chains drawn from one sample of a study of blood T cells in healthy people across ages. In TCRdb, the 5' RACE reads were re-called with MiXCR into one record per CDR3 protein. The sample yields over a million distinct CDR3 sequences, roughly 24% seen once. These same records also appear under a second study, on T cells of mothers and their children.

Sequencing was performed on blood. These receptors were taken from a girl aged 2-9 years in good health. CDR3s include the opening cysteine and the closing phenylalanine or tryptophan. D genes are given only for firm matches. Only some rows state a clone size, as once, few, many or a class for expanded clones.

>-|TRBV7-8|TRBJ1-1|few
TGTGCCAGCAGCTTAGCGCCCCGTATTGGCGTTGGAGCTTTCTTT
CASSLAPRIGVGAFF
>-|TRBV4-1|TRBJ2-3|-
TGCGCCAGCAGCCAGGCCCCCGGGACCGACACAGATACGCAGTATTTT
CASSQAPGTDTDTQYF
>-|TRBV5-6|TRBJ1-4|-
TGTGCCAGCAGCTTTCGAGGGGTATCGAATGAAAAACTGTTTTTT
CASSFRGVSNEKLFF
>TRBD2|TRBV20-1|TRBJ2-1|few
TGCAGTGCTAGAGTTACGGCGGGAGGTTACAATGAGCAGTTCTTC
CSARVTAGGYNEQFF
>-|TRBV2|TRBJ1-5|-
TGTGCCAGCAGGTCGGAGTGGCCCCAGCATTTT
CASRSEWPQHF
>-|TRBV20-1|TRBJ2-4|few
TGCAGTGCTCCGGTCCCCAGAGCCAAAAACATTCAGTACTTC
CSAPVPRAKNIQYF
>-|TRBV10-3|TRBJ1-2|once
TGTGCCATCAGTGAGTCCATGGAGGGGCTCTATGGCTACACCTTC
CAISESMEGLYGYTF
>TRBD1|TRBV10-3|TRBJ2-1|-
TGTGCCATCAGCGTCAAACAGGGGGCCCTCTACAATGAGCAGTTCTTC
CAISVKQGALYNEQFF
>-|TRBV20-1|TRBJ1-4|-
TGCAGTGCTAGAGATCCGTCCAGTCCGACCGAAAAACTGTTTTTT
CSARDPSSPTEKLFF
>-|TRBV12-5|TRBJ1-1|-
TGTGCCAGTGGTTGTTGGGAGACAGAGCAAATGAACACTGAAGCTTTCTTT
CASGCWETEQMNTEAFF
>-|TRBV9|TRBJ2-5|few
TGTGCCAGCACACCGGGACAAGGACAAGAGACCCAGTACTTC
CASTPGQGQETQYF
>TRBD2|TRBV6-5|TRBJ2-2|-
TGTGCCAGCAGTTACTTAACAGCGGGAGAGGGAACCGGGGAGCTGTTTTTT
CASSYLTAGEGTGELFF
>TRBD1|TRBV12-5|TRBJ2-7|once
TGTGCTAGTGGTTCGACAGGGTACGAGCAGTACTTC
CASGSTGYEQYF
>-|TRBV12-3/TRBV12-4|TRBJ2-5|few
TGTGCCAGCACTATTACAGAGACCCAGTACTTC
CASTITETQYF
>-|TRBV27|TRBJ2-7|few
TGTGCCAGCAGCTATTCTAGCAGATACGAGCAGTACTTC
CASSYSSRYEQYF
>TRBD1|TRBV7-8|TRBJ1-1|-
TGTGCCAGCAGCTCCCGGGACAGTAACACTGAAGCTTTCTTT
CASSSRDSNTEAFF
>TRBD2|TRBV29-1|TRBJ2-1|few
TGCAGCGCCGAGAGCGGGAGCCACAATGAGCAGTTCTTC
CSAESGSHNEQFF
>-|TRBV2|TRBJ2-1|few
TGTGCCAGCAGTGATGTCACTCCACTGATGGGGCAGTTCTTC
CASSDVTPLMGQFF